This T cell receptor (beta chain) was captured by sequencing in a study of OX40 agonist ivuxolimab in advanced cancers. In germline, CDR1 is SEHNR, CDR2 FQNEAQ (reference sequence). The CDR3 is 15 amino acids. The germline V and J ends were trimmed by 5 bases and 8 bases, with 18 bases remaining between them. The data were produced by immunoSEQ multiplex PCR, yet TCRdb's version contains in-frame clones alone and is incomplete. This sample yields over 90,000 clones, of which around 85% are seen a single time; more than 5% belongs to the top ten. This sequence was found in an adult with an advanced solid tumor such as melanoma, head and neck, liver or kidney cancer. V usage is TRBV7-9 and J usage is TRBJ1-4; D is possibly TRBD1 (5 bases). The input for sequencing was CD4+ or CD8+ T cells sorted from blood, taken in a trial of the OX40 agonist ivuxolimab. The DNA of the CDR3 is TGTGCCAGCAGCCCCGCCCGGGGAAGGGGCGAAAAACTGTTTTTT. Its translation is CASSPARGRGEKLFF.